The subject of this entry is one T cell receptor (beta chain). It has no known antigen specificity. As encoded in the germline V gene (reference sequence), CDR1 is MNHEY while CDR2 is SMNVEV. CDR3 length: 11 amino acids, cysteine to phenylalanine. No DNA has been recorded. The data were taken from a study of T cells in severe cutaneous drug reactions (dated by TCRdb to the late 2010s). About the investigation overall: Between 2011 and 2018, patients were recruited from Taiwan, Thailand and a European registry network. Only patients with a probable or definite SJS/TEN or DRESS diagnosis by RegiSCAR criteria were enrolled. The culprit drug was assigned using the Naranjo algorithm and the ALDEN drug causality algorithm. Blister fluids/cells, PBMC and other biological samples were taken from patients in the acute stage or the recovery stage. Single-cell sequencing, quantitative PCR validation, functional assays and transgenic mouse experiments were combined with bulk TCR sequencing. Libraries used iRepertoire multiplex PCR; authors cited a comparison showing similar capture of abundant clonotypes across iRepertoire and 5' RACE methods with or without UMI.

Library preparation used the iRepertoire multiplex PCR system with TCR subtype-specific primers for both bulk and single-cell sequencing. Bulk TCR beta libraries were generated by multiplex PCR with primers targeting V, D and J gene regions. Approximately 85-500 ng of RNA per sample was used as input for bulk TCR library preparation. An Illumina MiSeq was used to sequence the bulk TCR beta amplicons. From the authors' description of their analysis: Quality control steps removed sample misassignments and low-quality sequencing reads. The CDR3 was defined as the amino acids lying between the Y[YFLI]C motif of the V gene and the [FW]GXGT motif of the J segment. The IMGT database was followed for TRBV and TRBJ gene assignments and CDR3 clonotypes. TRBV expression in each sample was normalized to the mean expression of the same gene in PBMC from fewer than 45 healthy donors. TCRdb reprocessed the reads; each CDR3 protein sequence makes one entry, and DNA is unavailable. In this record, the V and J calls reflect TCRdb's handling and not the investigators' own analysis. For this sample, the table gives about 6,600 distinct CDR3 sequences. The ten largest clones add up to roughly 30% of the sample.

Study-level results and caveats: A public TCRbeta CDR3 was found in all seven CBZ-SJS/TEN blister samples (mean 13.57%) but was undetectable or scarce in tolerant-control and healthy-donor PBMC. CBZ-SJS/TEN patients showed strongly increased TRBV12-4 usage, with averages of about 32% in blister cells and roughly 5% in PBMC. According to the authors, further study is still needed to determine whether the public TCR generalizes to SJS/TEN caused by other drugs.

Sequencing was performed on donors who were patients with carbamazepine-induced Stevens-Johnson syndrome or toxic epidermal necrolysis (CBZ-SJS/TEN). To search for drug-specific clonotypes, the T cell receptor repertoires of patients with drug-induced severe cutaneous adverse reactions were profiled by next-generation sequencing. RNA was isolated from either blister cells of skin lesions or peripheral blood mononuclear cells. The sequenced material came from cells from a skin blister. Reading the label with the study, this specimen's cell subset or site is: unsorted cells from skin lesion blisters. The chain employs TRBV27 and TRBJ2-7; TCRdb gives TRBD2 as the D gene, but with no DNA this cannot be confirmed. The receptor was isolated from a human donor with toxic epidermal necrolysis, a severe cutaneous drug reaction. The CDR3 here reads CASSRGLEQYF.